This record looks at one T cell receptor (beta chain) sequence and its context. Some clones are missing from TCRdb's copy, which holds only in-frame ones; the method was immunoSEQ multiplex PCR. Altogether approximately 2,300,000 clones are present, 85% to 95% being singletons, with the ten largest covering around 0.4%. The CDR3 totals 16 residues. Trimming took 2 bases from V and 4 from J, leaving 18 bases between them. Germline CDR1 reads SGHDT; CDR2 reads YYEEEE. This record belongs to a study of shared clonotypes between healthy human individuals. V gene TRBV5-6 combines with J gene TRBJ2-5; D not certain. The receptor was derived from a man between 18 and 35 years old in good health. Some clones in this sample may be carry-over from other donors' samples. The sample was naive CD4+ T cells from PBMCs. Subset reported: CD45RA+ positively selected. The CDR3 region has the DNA TGTGCCAGCAGCTTTAACTCAGCAGTACGGCGAGAGACCCAGTACTTC. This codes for CASSFNSAVRRETQYF.